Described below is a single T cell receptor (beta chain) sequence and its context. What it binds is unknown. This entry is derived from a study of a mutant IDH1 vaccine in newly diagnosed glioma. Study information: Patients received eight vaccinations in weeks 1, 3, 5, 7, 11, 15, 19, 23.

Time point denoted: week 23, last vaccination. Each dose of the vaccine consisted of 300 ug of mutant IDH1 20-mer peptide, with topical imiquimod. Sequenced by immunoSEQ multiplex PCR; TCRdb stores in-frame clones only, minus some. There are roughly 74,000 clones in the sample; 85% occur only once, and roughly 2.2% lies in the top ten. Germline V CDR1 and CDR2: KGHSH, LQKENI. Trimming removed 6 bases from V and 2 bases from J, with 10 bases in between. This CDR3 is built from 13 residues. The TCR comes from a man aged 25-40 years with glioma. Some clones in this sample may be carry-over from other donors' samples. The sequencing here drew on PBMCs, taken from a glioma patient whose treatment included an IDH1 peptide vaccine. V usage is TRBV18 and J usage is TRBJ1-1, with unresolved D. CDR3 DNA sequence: TGTGCCAGCTCCCAAGACCTAAACACTGAAGCTTTCTTT. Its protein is CASSQDLNTEAFF.